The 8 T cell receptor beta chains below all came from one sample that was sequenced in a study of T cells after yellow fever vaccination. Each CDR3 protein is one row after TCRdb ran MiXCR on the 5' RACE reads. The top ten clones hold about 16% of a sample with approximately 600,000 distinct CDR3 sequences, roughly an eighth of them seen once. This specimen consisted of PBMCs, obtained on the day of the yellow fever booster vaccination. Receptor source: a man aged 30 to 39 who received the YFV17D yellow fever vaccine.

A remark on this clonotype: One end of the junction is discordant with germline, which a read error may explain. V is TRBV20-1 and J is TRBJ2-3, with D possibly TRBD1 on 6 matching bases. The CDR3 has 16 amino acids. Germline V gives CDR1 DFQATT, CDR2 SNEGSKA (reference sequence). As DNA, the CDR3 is TGCTGTGCCGCCGGCCGGACAGCGACTAGCACAGATACGCAGTATTTT. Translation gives CCAAGRTATSTDTQYF.

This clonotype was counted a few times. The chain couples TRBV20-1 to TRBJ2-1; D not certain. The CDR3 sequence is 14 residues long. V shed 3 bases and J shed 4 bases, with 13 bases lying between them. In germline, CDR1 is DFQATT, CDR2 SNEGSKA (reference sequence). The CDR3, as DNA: TGCAGTGCTAGGCGCCTAGGCAAATACAATGAGCAGTTCTTC. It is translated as CSARRLGKYNEQFF.

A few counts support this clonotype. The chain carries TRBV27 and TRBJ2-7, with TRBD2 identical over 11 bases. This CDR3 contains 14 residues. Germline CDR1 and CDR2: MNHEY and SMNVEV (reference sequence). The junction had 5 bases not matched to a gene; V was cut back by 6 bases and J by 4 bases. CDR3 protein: CASRIAGGPYEQYF. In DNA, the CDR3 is TGTGCCAGCAGAATAGCGGGAGGGCCTTACGAGCAGTACTTC.

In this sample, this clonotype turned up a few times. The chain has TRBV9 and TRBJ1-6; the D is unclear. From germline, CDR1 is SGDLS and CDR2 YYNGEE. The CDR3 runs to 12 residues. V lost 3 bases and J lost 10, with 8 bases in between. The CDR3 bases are TGTGCCAGCAGCGGCGAGTCCTCACCCCTCCACTTT. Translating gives CASSGESSPLHF. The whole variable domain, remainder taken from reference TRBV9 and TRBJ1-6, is DSGVTQTPKHLITATGQRVTLRCSPRSGDLSVYWYQQSLDQGLQFLIQYYNGEERAKGNILERFSAQQFPDLHSELNLSSLELGDSALYFCASSGESSPLHFGNGTRLTVT.

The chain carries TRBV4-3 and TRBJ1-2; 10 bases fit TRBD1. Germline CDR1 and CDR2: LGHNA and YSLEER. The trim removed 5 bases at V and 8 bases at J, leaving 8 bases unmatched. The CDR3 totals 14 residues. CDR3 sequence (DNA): TGCGCCAGCAGCAAGGGACAGGGGACCGGAGGCTACACCTTC. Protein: CASSKGQGTGGYTF.

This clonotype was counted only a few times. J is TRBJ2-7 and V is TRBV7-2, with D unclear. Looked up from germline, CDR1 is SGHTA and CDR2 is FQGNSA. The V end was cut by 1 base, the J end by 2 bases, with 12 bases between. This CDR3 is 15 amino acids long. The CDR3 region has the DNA TGTGCCAGCAGCTTAGGATTCGGCCAAACCTACGAGCAGTACTTC. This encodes CASSLGFGQTYEQYF.

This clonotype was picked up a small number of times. The CDR3 region has the DNA TGTGCCAGCAGCTCAATTCGATCGCCGGAGACCCAGTACTTC. Residues: CASSSIRSPETQYF. The genes are TRBV28 and TRBJ2-5; no clear D gene. The CDR3 runs to 14 residues. In germline, CDR1 is MDHEN, CDR2 SYDVKM. The ends were cut back, 6 bases at V and 5 bases at J, with 16 bases in the middle.

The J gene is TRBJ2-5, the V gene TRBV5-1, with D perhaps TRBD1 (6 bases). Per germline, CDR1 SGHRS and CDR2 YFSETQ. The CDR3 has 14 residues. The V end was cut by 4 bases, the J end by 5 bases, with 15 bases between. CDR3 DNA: TGCGCCAGCAGCCCCGCTACAGGGTCGGAGACCCAGTACTTC. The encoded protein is CASSPATGSETQYF.